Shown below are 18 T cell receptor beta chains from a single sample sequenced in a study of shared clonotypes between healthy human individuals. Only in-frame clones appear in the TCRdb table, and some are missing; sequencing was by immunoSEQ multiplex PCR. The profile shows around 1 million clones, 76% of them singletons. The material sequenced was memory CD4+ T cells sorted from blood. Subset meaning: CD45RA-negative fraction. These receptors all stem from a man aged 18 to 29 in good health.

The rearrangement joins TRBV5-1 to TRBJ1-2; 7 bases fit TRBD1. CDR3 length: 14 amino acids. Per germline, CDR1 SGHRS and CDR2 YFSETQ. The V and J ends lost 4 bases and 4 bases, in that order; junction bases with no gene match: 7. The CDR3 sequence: CASSGSQGSYGYTF. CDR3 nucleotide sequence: TGCGCCAGCAGCGGATCACAGGGGAGCTATGGCTACACCTTC.

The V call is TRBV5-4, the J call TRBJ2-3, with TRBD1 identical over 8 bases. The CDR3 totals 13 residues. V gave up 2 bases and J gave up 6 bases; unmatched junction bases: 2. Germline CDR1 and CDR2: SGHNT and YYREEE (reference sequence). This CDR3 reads CASSLQGDDTQYF. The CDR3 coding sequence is TGTGCCAGCAGCTTACAGGGGGACGATACGCAGTATTTT.

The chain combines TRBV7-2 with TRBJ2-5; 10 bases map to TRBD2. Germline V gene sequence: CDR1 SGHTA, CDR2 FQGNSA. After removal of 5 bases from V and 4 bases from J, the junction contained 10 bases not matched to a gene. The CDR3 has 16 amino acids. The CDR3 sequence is CASSPGGSGRGETQYF. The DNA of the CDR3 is TGTGCCAGCAGCCCAGGCGGGAGCGGGAGGGGAGAGACCCAGTACTTC. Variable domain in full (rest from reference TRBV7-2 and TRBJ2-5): GAGVSQSPSNKVTEKGKDVELRCDPISGHTALYWYRQSLGQGLEFLIYFQGNSAPDKSGLPSDRFSAERTGGSVSTLTIQRTQQEDSAVYLCASSPGGSGRGETQYFGPGTRLLVL.

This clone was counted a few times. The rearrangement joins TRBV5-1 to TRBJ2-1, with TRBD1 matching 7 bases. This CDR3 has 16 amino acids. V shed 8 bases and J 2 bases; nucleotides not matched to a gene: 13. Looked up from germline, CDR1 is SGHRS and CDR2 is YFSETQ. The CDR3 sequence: CASTPTIQGTYNEQFF. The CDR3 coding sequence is TGCGCCAGTACACCGACAATACAGGGGACCTACAATGAGCAGTTCTTC. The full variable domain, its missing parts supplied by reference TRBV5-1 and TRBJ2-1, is KAGVTQTPRYLIKTRGQQVTLSCSPISGHRSVSWYQQTPGQGLQFLFEYFSETQRNKGNFPGRFSGRQFSNSRSEMNVSTLELGDSALYLCASTPTIQGTYNEQFFGPGTRLTVL.

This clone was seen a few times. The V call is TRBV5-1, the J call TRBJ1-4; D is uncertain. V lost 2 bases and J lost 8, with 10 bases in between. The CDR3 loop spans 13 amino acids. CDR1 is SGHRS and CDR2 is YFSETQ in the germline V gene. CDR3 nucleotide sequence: TGCGCCAGCAGCTTACGGATTCAGGAAAAACTGTTTTTT. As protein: CASSLRIQEKLFF.

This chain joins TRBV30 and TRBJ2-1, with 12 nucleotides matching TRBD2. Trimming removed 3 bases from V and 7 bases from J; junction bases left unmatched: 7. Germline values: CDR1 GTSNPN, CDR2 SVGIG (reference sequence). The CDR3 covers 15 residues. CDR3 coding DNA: TGTGCCTGGAGCGCAGACGGACTAGCGGGAAATGAGCAGTTCTTC. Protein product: CAWSADGLAGNEQFF. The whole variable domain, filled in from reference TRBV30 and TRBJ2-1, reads SQTIHQWPATLVQPVGSPLSLECTVEGTSNPNLYWYRQAAGRGLQLLFYSVGIGQISSEVPQNLSASRPQDRQFILSSKKLLLSDSGFYLCAWSADGLAGNEQFFGPGTRLTVL.

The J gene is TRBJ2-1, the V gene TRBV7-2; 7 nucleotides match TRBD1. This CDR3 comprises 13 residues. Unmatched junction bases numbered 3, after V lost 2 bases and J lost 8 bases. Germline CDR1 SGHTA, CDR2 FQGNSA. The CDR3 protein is CASSLNRGYEQFF. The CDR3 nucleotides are TGTGCCAGCAGCTTAAACAGGGGCTATGAGCAGTTCTTC.

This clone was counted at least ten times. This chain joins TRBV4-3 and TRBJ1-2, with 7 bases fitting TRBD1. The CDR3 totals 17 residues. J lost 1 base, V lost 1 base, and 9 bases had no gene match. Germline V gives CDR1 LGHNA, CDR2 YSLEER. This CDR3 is CASSQGGTAIYNYGYTF. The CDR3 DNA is TGCGCCAGCAGCCAAGGCGGGACAGCAATATATAACTATGGCTACACCTTC.

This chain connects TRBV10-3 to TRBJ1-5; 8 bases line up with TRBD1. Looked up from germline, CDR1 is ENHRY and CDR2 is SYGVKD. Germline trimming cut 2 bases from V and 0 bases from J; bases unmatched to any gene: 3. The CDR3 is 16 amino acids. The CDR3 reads CAISEGDRISNQPQHF. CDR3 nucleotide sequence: TGTGCCATCAGTGAGGGGGACAGGATTAGCAATCAGCCCCAGCATTTT.

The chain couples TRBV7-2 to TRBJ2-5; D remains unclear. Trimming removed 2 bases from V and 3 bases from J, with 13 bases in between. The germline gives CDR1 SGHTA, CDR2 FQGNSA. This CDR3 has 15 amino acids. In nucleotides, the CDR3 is TGTGCCAGCAGCTTATTTTCGGCCCGGGAAGAGACCCAGTACTTC. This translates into CASSLFSAREETQYF.

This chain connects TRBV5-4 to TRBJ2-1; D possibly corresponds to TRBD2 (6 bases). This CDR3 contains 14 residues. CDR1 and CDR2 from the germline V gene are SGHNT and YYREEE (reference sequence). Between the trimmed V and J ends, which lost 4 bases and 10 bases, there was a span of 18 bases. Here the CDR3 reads CASSGNLALREQFF. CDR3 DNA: TGTGCCAGCAGCGGGAACCTAGCGCTCAGGGAGCAGTTCTTC.

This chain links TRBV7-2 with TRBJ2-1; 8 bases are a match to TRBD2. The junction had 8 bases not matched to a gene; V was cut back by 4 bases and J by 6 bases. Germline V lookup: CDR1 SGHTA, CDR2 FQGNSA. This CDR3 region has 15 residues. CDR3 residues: CASSSSGRSCNEQFF. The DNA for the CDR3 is TGTGCCAGCAGCTCGAGCGGGAGATCTTGCAATGAGCAGTTCTTC.

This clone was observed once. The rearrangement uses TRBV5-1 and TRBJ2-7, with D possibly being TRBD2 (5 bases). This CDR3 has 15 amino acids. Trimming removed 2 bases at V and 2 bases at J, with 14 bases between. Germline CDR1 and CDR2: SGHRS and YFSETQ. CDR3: CASSFEGLGTYEQYF. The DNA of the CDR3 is TGCGCCAGCAGCTTCGAGGGATTAGGCACCTACGAGCAGTACTTC.

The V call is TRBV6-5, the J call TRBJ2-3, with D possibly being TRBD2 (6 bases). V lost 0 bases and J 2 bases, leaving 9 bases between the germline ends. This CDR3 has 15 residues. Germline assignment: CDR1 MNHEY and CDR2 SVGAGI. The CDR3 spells CASSYSSSVTDTQYF. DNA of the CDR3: TGTGCCAGCAGTTACTCATCTAGCGTCACAGATACGCAGTATTTT.

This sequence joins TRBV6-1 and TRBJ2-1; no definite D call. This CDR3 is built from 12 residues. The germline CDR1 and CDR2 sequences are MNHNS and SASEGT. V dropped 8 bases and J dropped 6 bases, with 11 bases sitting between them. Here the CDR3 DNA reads TGTGCCAGCGATAGGGTGGGCAATGAGCAGTTCTTC. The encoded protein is CASDRVGNEQFF.

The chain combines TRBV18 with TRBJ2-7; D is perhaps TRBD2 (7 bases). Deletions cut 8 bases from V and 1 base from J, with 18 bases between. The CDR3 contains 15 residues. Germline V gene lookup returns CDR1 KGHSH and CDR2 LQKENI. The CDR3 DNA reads TGTGCCAGCACGGGGGAGGGGGACATTTCCTACGAGCAGTACTTC. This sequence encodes CASTGEGDISYEQYF.

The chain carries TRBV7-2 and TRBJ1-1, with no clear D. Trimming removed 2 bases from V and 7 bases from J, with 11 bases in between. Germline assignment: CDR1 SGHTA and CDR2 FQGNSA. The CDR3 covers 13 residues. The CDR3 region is CASSLRRGDEAFF. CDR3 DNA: TGTGCCAGCAGCTTACGGAGAGGTGATGAAGCTTTCTTT.

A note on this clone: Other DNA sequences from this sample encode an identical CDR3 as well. The CDR3 reads CAWSVWGSYEQYF. The CDR3, as DNA: TGTGCCTGGAGTGTATGGGGGAGCTACGAGCAGTACTTC. The genes are TRBV30 and TRBJ2-7; D may match TRBD1 or TRBD2 (5 bases each). This CDR3 spans 13 amino acids. Germline V gene sequence: CDR1 GTSNPN, CDR2 SVGIG (reference sequence). Trimming took 0 bases from V and 3 from J, leaving 9 bases between them.